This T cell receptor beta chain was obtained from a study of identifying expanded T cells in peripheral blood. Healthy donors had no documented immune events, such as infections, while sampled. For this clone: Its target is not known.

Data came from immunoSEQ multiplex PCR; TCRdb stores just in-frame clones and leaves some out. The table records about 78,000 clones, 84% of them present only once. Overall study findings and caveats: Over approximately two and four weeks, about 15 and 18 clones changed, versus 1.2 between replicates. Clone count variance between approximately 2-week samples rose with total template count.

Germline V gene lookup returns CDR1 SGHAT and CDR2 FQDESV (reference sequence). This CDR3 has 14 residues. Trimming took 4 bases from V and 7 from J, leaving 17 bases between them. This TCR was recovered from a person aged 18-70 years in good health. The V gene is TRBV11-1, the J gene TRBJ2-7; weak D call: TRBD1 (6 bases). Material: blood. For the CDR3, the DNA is TGTGCCAGCAGCTCCGCGATAGGGGGATGGGAGCAGTACTTC. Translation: CASSSAIGGWEQYF.